This T cell receptor beta chain was obtained from a study of blood T cell repertoires in COVID-19. As for the study in general: Researchers got acute and convalescent COVID-19 samples from the United States, Italy and Spain. Sources were T cells, B-cell-depleted T cells, or PBMCs; the material itself was cDNA or gDNA.

Adults between about 18 and 89 years of age took part from 20 to 25 US areas. Symptom resolution, clearance, or two negative PCRs marked donors in Cohort 3 as recovered. This CDR3 is 16 amino acids long. V lost 0 bases and J 6 bases, leaving 15 bases between the germline ends. Per the germline V gene, CDR1 is SGDLS and CDR2 is YYNGEE. Using immunoSEQ multiplex PCR, the repertoire was profiled, and TCRdb retains in-frame clones only, with some absent. The sample includes some 220,000 clones, about nine tenths of them seen just once. The chain uses TRBV9 and TRBJ2-2, with a weak D call TRBD1 (5 bases). This receptor was taken from a woman aged 25 to 45 who had recovered from COVID-19. Sequenced input: PBMCs or T cells enriched from blood (not recorded which). The CDR3 sequence is CASSVALGQGPGELFF. The DNA for the CDR3 is TGTGCCAGCAGCGTAGCTTTAGGGCAGGGTCCCGGGGAGCTGTTTTTT.